The clone carrying this T cell receptor beta chain was detected a few times. The antigen remains undetermined. The sample belongs to a study of T cells in Graves' hyperthyroidism and ophthalmopathy. General observations from the study: A 13 V-J signature model discriminated ophthalmopathy versus stable hyperthyroidism.

CDR1 MGHDK and CDR2 SYGVNS come from the germline V gene. The CDR3 totals 13 residues. TCR beta CDR3 regions were amplified from RNA transcripts. An initial round of RT-PCR targeting the TCR CDR3 relied on the HTBI primer set. TCRdb used MiXCR to reprocess the multiplex PCR reads, holding one entry per CDR3 protein. The sample has around 620,000 distinct CDR3 sequences, about 43% seen once; the top ten hold 15% to 20%. The clonotype was recovered from an adult woman with Graves' disease, either hyperthyroidism or ophthalmopathy (not recorded which). The sequenced sample was peripheral blood or thyroid tissue (not recorded which). The genes are TRBV25-1 and TRBJ1-1; 7 bases fit TRBD1. The CDR3 DNA reads TGTGCTAGAGGGGGCGGGGGGGACACTGAAGCTTTCTTT. It yields the protein CARGGGGDTEAFF.